This TCR beta chain was profiled in a study of shared clonotypes between healthy human individuals. Study results and caveats: Sampling was confined to blood; repertoires within tissues likely differ.

The CDR3 consists of 12 residues. Trimming left V 2 bases short and J 2 bases short, with 3 bases between. The germline V gene has CDR1 MDHEN and CDR2 SYDVKM. Adults of Caucasian background living in Nashville, Tennessee made up all donors. This clone occurred many times. Its matching antigen is unknown. Using ten immunoSEQ deep assay plates, investigators sequenced unsorted PBMC DNA. In the authors' methods: Junction-only sequences without quality scores came from ImmunoSEQ, so filtering differed. Here immunoSEQ multiplex PCR was the method, and the copy in TCRdb shows in-frame clones only, minus some. D and trimming were read from the DNA, whereas the V and J calls and clone size are those reported in that table. The profile shows 450,000 to 500,000 clones, roughly 80% of them singletons.

The rearrangement joins TRBV28 to TRBJ1-2; D gene unclear. This TCR was sampled from a woman aged 40 to 49 in good health. Some clones in this sample may be carry-over from other donors' samples. Sequencing was performed on PBMCs. The CDR3 region has the DNA TGTGCCAGCAGTTTAGGGAACTATGGCTACACCTTC. Encoded protein: CASSLGNYGYTF.